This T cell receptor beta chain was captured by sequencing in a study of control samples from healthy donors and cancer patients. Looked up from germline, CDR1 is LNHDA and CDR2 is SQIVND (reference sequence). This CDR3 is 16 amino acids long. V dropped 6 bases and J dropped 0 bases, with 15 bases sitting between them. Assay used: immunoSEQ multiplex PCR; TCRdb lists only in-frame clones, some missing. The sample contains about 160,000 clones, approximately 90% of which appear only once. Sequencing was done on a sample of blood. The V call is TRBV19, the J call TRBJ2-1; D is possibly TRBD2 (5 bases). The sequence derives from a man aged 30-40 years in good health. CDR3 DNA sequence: TGTGCCAGTAGCATGGACTCCTCCGTCTCCTACAATGAGCAGTTCTTC. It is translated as CASSMDSSVSYNEQFF.